The present entry profiles one T cell receptor beta chain with its context. The antigen is not known. The data belong to a study of T cell responses to AZD1222 COVID-19 vaccine. Study summary: Pooling covered second doses at about 4 or about 12 weeks. General study points: Reportedly, nearly half of unique spike TCRs recognized epitopes outside B.1.351/B.1.1.7 mutations. Only 5 or 6 individuals given AZD1222 were seropositive at baseline. Most donors were white British and more were female, and clonal diversity was possibly underestimated.

Measured with immunoSEQ multiplex PCR; TCRdb has only the in-frame clones, and not every one. The sample holds 95,000 to 100,000 clones, approximately 86% seen once. Trimming took 5 bases from V and 1 from J, leaving 14 bases between them. The germline CDR1 and CDR2 sequences are LNHDA and SQIVND (reference sequence). The CDR3 is 15 residues long. The sample here was peripheral blood, taken on day 0 of AZD1222 vaccination. This chain connects TRBV19 to TRBJ1-1, with a weak D call TRBD1 (5 bases). The source of this sequence is an adult in good health. The CDR3 reads CASSSVRQTNTEAFF. The CDR3 coding sequence is TGTGCCAGTAGTTCGGTACGACAGACGAACACTGAAGCTTTCTTT.